This T cell receptor beta chain derives from a study of read filtering for tumor transcriptome and immune sequencing. In germline, CDR1 is DFQATT, CDR2 SNEGSKA (reference sequence). Between the trimmed V and J ends, which lost 0 bases and 2 bases, there was a span of 8 bases. CDR3 length: 15 amino acids. This clonotype has at least ten counts. From about 0.4 ug of RNA, a library with molecular barcoded alpha/delta and beta/gamma adaptors was made. Using its own MiXCR run on the reads, TCRdb lists one record per CDR3 protein. The repertoire holds approximately 65,000 distinct CDR3 sequences, with around 14% as singletons.

The sequenced material came from a population of CD138-negative cells sorted from bone marrow. The gene calls are TRBV20-1 and TRBJ1-6; D unresolved. This TCR was recovered from a donor over 35 with multiple myeloma. DNA of the CDR3: TGCAGTGCTAGAGAGGGGTCGCCCTATAATTCACCCCTCCACTTT. Translating it yields CSAREGSPYNSPLHF.